This entry concerns a single TCR beta chain. The data were taken from a study of cytomegalovirus exposure and HLA in healthy donors. This CDR3 comprises 15 residues. V lost 6 bases and J lost 4, with 16 bases in between. Germline V CDR1 and CDR2: SNHLY, FYNNEI. Method: immunoSEQ multiplex PCR; TCRdb's copy keeps in-frame clones and lacks some. Of about 160,000 clones listed, about 86% are singletons. The chain is built from TRBV2 and TRBJ1-3; D might be TRBD1 (6 bases). The specimen sequenced was PBMCs. This receptor was obtained from a young woman in good health and CMV-seronegative. The CDR3 reads CASSPDRSLGNTIYF. The CDR3 nucleotides read TGTGCCAGCAGCCCCGACAGGAGTTTAGGAAACACCATATATTTT.